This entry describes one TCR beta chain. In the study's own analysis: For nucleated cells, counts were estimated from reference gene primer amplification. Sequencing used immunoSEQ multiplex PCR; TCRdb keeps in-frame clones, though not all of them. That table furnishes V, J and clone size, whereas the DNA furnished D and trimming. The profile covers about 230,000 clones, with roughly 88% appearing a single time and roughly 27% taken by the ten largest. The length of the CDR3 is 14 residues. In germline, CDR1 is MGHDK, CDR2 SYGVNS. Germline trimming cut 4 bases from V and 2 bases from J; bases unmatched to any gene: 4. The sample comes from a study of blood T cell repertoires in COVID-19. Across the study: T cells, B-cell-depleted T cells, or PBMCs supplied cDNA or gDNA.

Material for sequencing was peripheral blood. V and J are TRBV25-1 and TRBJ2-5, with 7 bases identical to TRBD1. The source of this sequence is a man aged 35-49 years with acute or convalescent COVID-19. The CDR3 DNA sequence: TGTGCCAGCAGTGCCGGACAGGAGCAAGAGACCCAGTACTTC. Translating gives CASSAGQEQETQYF. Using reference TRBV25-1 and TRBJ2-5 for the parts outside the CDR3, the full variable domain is EADIYQTPRYLVIGTGKKITLECSQTMGHDKMYWYQQDPGMELHLIHYSYGVNSTEKGDLSSESTVSRIRTEHFPLTLESARPSHTSQYLCASSAGQEQETQYFGPGTRLLVL.